One and the same sample provided the 12 T cell receptor beta chains below, sequenced in a study of beta chain features in type 1 diabetes. Of the isolated RNA, all was reverse transcribed, and so the sequenced material was expressed TCRB transcripts. Assay used: immunoSEQ multiplex PCR; TCRdb lists only in-frame clones, some missing. The profile covers around 340,000 clones, with about 20% appearing a single time and under 0.055% taken by the ten largest. The sequenced sample was naive CD4+ T cells from blood. The origin of the receptors is a woman between 18 and 29 years old in good health.

The chain joins TRBV7-9 to TRBJ2-1; no clear D gene. This CDR3 is built from 12 residues. Per the germline V gene, CDR1 is SEHNR and CDR2 is FQNEAQ (reference sequence). V was trimmed by 5 bases and J by 5 bases, leaving 7 bases between them. CDR3 in DNA: TGTGCCAGCAGCGCCTCGGACAATGAGCAGTTCTTC. This gives the protein CASSASDNEQFF.

V gene TRBV7-2 combines with J gene TRBJ1-4, with 9 bases lining up with TRBD1. The CDR3 is 13 amino acids. Germline loops: CDR1 SGHTA, CDR2 FQGNSA. Trimming cost V 5 bases and J 7 bases; bases outside gene matches: 2. CDR3 residues: CASSPDRGEKLFF. The DNA of the CDR3 is TGTGCCAGCAGCCCGGACAGGGGTGAAAAACTGTTTTTT.

This rearrangement joins TRBV5-1 to TRBJ2-3; 10 nucleotides agree with TRBD2. The CDR3 contains 15 residues. V was clipped by 7 bases and J by 4 bases; unmatched bases: 9. CDR1 and CDR2 from the germline V gene are SGHRS and YFSETQ. The CDR3 DNA reads TGCGCCAGCCGTGGGCCTAGCGGGAGCGCAGATACGCAGTATTTT. Amino acid sequence: CASRGPSGSADTQYF.

The chain is built from TRBV2 and TRBJ1-1; no reliable D call. Germline-derived CDR1 and CDR2 are SNHLY and FYNNEI. V gave up 1 base and J gave up 4 bases, with 4 bases separating them. The CDR3 has 12 amino acids. CDR3 nucleotide sequence: TGTGCCAGCAGTGAAGGGGCCACTGAAGCTTTCTTT. It codes for CASSEGATEAFF.

This clone was seen only a few times. The J gene is TRBJ2-1, the V gene TRBV5-4, with D possibly TRBD1 on 5 matching bases. CDR3 length: 15 residues. V lost 2 bases to trimming and J lost 2 bases, with 11 bases between them. Germline V gene data show CDR1 as SGHNT and CDR2 as YYREEE (reference sequence). The CDR3 region has the DNA TGTGCCAGCAGCTTTGGCAGGGTAACCTACAATGAGCAGTTCTTC. This sequence encodes CASSFGRVTYNEQFF.

The chain is built from TRBV30 and TRBJ1-1, with TRBD1 identical over 9 bases. Losses at the gene ends were 0 bases for V and 4 bases for J; bases not matched to a gene: 3. The CDR3 has 14 residues. Germline lookup yields CDR1 GTSNPN and CDR2 SVGIG (reference sequence). For the CDR3, the DNA is TGTGCCTGGAGTGTAACAGGGGGCGTCACTGAAGCTTTCTTT. This sequence encodes CAWSVTGGVTEAFF.

The V and J genes are TRBV10-2 and TRBJ2-1; 10 nucleotides line up with TRBD1. CDR3 length: 14 residues. CDR1 WSHSY and CDR2 SAAADI come from the germline V gene. With 10 bases clipped from V and 5 bases from J, the junction kept 8 bases outside the gene matches. The CDR3 DNA is TGCGCCACTTCACGGGACAGGGGAGACAATGAGCAGTTCTTC. Translated: CATSRDRGDNEQFF.

This rearrangement joins TRBV5-5 to TRBJ2-5; TRBD2 agrees at 7 bases. The germline gives CDR1 SGHKS, CDR2 YYEKEE (reference sequence). V was pared by 4 bases and J by 2 bases, with 5 bases of the junction left unmatched. This CDR3 has 14 amino acids. The CDR3 spells CASSPTSVQETQYF. CDR3 nucleotides: TGTGCCAGCAGCCCCACTAGCGTTCAAGAGACCCAGTACTTC.

This sequence joins TRBV4-2 and TRBJ1-1, with D perhaps TRBD1 (5 bases). The length of the CDR3 is 17 residues. Trimming removed 5 bases from V and 2 bases from J, with 21 bases in between. CDR1 is LGHNA, CDR2 YNFKEQ, per germline. CDR3 residues: CASSSPAGRRENTEAFF. CDR3 DNA sequence: TGTGCCAGCAGCTCCCCGGCAGGGAGGAGGGAAAACACTGAAGCTTTCTTT.

Only a few counts were recorded for this clone. The rearrangement uses TRBV5-1 and TRBJ2-1; 9 bases agree with TRBD2. The CDR3 is 16 residues long. Losses at the gene ends were 2 bases for V and 5 bases for J; bases not matched to a gene: 8. Germline-derived CDR1 and CDR2 are SGHRS and YFSETQ. The CDR3 loop reads CASSFPSGGPDNEQFF. The CDR3 DNA sequence: TGCGCCAGCAGCTTCCCGAGCGGGGGGCCAGACAATGAGCAGTTCTTC.

This clone was found a few times. The chain has TRBV18 and TRBJ1-2; 9 nucleotides line up with TRBD1. The CDR3 extends over 13 amino acids. Germline V gene lookup returns CDR1 KGHSH and CDR2 LQKENI. With 8 bases clipped from V and 6 bases from J, the junction kept 7 bases outside the gene matches. CDR3 nucleotides: TGTGCCAGCGGGAGGGACAGGGAGGATGGCTACACCTTC. Amino acids: CASGRDREDGYTF.

This clone was counted between two and nine times. The CDR3 nucleotides read TGTGCCACCAGCAGCGGGACTAGCGGGATCTACGAGCAGTACTTC. As protein: CATSSGTSGIYEQYF. This chain uses TRBV15 with TRBJ2-7, with 13 nucleotides matching TRBD2. V dropped 3 bases and J dropped 3; count of bases not matched to a gene: 2. Germline-derived CDR1 and CDR2 are LNHNV and YYDKDF (reference sequence). CDR3 length: 15 amino acids.